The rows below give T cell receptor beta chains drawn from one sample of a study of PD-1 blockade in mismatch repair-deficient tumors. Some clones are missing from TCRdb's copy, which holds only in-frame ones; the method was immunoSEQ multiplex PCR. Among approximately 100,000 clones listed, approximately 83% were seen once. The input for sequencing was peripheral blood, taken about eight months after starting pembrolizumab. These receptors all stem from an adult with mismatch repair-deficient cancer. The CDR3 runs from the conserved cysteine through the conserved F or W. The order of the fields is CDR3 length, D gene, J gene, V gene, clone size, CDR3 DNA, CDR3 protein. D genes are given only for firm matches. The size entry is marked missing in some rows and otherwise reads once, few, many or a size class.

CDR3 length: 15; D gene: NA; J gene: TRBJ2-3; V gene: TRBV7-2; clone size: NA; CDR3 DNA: TGTGCCAGCAGCCCTAGACCTCTAAGGGGAGATACGCAGTATTTT; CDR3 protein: CASSPRPLRGDTQYF
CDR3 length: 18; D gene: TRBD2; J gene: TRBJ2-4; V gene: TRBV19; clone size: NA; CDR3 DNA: TGTGCCAGTAGTATATCCGGGAGGAGAAATCTAGCCAAAAACATTCAGTACTTC; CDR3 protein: CASSISGRRNLAKNIQYF
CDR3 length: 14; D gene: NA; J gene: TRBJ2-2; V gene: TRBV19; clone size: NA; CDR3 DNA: TGTGCCAGTAGTAAGGCAACGAACACCGGGGAGCTGTTTTTT; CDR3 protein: CASSKATNTGELFF
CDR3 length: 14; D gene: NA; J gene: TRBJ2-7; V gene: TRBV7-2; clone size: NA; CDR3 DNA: TGTGCCAGCAGCTTCGGACAGAACTCCTACGAGCAGTACTTC; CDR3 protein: CASSFGQNSYEQYF
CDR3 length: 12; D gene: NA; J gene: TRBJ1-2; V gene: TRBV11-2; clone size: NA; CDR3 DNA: TGTGCCAGCAGCTGGGAAGGGACGGGCTACACCTTC; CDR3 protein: CASSWEGTGYTF
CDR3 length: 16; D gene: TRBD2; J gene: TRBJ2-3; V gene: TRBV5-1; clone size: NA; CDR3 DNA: TGCGCCAGCAGCTTGACGGCGGGAGGCCACACAGATACGCAGTATTTT; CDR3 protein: CASSLTAGGHTDTQYF
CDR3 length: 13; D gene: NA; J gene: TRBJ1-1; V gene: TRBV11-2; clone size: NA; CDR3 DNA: TGTGCCAGCGCTTGGGGAGTTGGAACTGAAGCTTTCTTT; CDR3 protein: CASAWGVGTEAFF
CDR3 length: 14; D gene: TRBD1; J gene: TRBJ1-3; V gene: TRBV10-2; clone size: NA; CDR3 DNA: TGCGCCAGCAGCAGGGGGCTAGATGGAAACACCATATATTTT; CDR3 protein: CASSRGLDGNTIYF
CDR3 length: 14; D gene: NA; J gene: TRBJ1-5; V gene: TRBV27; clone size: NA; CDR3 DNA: TGTGCCAGCAGTTTATCTAGGCTAAATCAGCCCCAGCATTTT; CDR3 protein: CASSLSRLNQPQHF
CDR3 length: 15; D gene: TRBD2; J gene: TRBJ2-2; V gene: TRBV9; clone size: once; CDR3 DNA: TGTGCCAGCAGCGTAGGACTAGCGGGATCCGGGGAGCTGTTTTTT; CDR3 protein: CASSVGLAGSGELFF
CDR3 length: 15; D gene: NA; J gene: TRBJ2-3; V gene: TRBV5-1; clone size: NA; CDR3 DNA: TGCGCCAGCAGCTTGGTTGGGACAACCACAGATACGCAGTATTTT; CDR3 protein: CASSLVGTTTDTQYF
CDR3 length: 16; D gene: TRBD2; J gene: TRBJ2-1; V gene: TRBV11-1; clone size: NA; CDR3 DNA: TGTGCCAGCAGCTTAGAGGGACTAGCGGGAGGGCCGGTGCAGTTCTTC; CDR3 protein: CASSLEGLAGGPVQFF
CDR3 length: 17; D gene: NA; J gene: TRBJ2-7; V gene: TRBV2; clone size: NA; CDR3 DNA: TGTGCCAGCAGTGAAATAGGTATGGAAAACATCGGGGGCGAGCAGTACTTC; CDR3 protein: CASSEIGMENIGGEQYF
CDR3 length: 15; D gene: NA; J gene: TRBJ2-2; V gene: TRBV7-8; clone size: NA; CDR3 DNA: TGTGCCAGCAGCTCGTACAGGGTTGGGACCGGGGAGCTGTTTTTT; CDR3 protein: CASSSYRVGTGELFF
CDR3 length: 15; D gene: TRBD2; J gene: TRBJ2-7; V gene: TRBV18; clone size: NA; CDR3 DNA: TGTGCCAGCTCGAGCAACGGGAGGGAGGAAAACGAGCAGTACTTC; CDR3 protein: CASSSNGREENEQYF
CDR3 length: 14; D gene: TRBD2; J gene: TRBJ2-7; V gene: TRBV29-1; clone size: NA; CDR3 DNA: TGCAGCGTTGAAGGTCTAGCGGGAACCTACGAGCAGTACTTC; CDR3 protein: CSVEGLAGTYEQYF
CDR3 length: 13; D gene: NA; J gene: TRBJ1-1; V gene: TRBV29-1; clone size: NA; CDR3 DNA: TGCAGCGTTGAAAGGGGGGAAAGGGGTGAAGCTTTCTTT; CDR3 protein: CSVERGERGEAFF
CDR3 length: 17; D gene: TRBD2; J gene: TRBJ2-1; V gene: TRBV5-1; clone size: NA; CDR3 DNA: TGCGCCAGCAGCTTGGACCCTAGCGGGAGGGCCCGAAATGAGCAGTTCTTC; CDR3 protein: CASSLDPSGRARNEQFF
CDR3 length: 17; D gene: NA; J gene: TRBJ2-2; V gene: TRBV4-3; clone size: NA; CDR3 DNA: TGCGCCAGCAGCCAAGAGGGGTACCAGGGTTTCACCGGGGAGCTGTTTTTT; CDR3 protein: CASSQEGYQGFTGELFF
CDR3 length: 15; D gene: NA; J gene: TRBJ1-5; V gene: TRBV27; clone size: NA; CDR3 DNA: TGTGCCAGCAGTTTATCGGTTCAAGGAGATCAGCCCCAGCATTTT; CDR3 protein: CASSLSVQGDQPQHF
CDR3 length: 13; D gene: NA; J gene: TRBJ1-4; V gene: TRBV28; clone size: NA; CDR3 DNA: TGTGCCAGCACCTCAGGTAGTCATGAAAAACTGTTTTTT; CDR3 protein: CASTSGSHEKLFF
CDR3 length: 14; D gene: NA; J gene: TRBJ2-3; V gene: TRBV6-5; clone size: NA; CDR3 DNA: TGTGCCAGCAGTTACTCCTCCCGCCCGGATACGCAGTATTTT; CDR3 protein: CASSYSSRPDTQYF
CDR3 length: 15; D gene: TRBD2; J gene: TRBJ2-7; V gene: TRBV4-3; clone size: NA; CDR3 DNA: TGCGCCAGCAGCCAAGATAACGGGGGAGGGTACGAGCAGTACTTC; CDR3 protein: CASSQDNGGGYEQYF
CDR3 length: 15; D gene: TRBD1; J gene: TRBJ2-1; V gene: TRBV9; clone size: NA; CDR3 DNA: TGTGCCAGCACCACGACAGGGAGCTCCTACAATGAGCAGTTCTTC; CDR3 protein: CASTTTGSSYNEQFF
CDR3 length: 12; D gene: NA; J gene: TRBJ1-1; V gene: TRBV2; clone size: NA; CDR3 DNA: TGTGCCAGCAGTCCCTGGGTCACTGAAGCTTTCTTT; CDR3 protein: CASSPWVTEAFF
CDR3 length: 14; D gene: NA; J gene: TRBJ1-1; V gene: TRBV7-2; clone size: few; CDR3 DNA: TGTGCCAGCAGCCGAGACGGGGGCAACACTGAAGCTTTCTTT; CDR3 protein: CASSRDGGNTEAFF
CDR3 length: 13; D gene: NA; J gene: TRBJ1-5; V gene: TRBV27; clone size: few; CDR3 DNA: TGTGCCAGCAGTTCCACGTCAGATCAGCCCCAGCATTTT; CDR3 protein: CASSSTSDQPQHF
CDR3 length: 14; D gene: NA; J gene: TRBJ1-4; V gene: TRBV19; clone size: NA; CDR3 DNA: TGTGCCAGTAAAAAACCCGGCCGAGATGAAAAACTGTTTTTT; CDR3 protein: CASKKPGRDEKLFF
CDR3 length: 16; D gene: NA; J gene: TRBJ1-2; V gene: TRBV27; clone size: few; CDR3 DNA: TGTGCCAGCAACCCACGACACCCTTCCCAGGGGTATGGCTACACCTTC; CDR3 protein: CASNPRHPSQGYGYTF
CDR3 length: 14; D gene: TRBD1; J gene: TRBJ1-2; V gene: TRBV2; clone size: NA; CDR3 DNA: TGTGCCAGCAGTGGGGCAGGGGGCTGGTATGGCTACACCTTC; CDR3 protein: CASSGAGGWYGYTF
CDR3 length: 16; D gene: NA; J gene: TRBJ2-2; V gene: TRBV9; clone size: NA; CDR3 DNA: TGTGCCAGCAGCGTAGAAACAGAGGAAAACACCGGGGAGCTGTTTTTT; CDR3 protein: CASSVETEENTGELFF
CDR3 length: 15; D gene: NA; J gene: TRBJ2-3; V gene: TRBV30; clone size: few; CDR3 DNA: TGTGCCTGGAGTGTAGGGAGAGGGGGCACAGATACGCAGTATTTT; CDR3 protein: CAWSVGRGGTDTQYF
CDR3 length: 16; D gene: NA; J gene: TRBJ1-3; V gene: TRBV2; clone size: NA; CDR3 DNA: TGTGCCAGCAGTTACCCCCGGGGGCTATCTGGAAACACCATATATTTT; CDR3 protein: CASSYPRGLSGNTIYF
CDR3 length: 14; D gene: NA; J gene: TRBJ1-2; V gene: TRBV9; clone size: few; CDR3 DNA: TGTGCCAGCAGCGCAGATGCCGGGACATATGGCTACACCTTC; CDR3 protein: CASSADAGTYGYTF
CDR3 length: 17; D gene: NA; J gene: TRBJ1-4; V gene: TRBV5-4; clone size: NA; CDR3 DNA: TGTGCCAGCTCCCCCAGAACAGGGAGGAGTGGGGATGAAAAACTGTTTTTT; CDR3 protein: CASSPRTGRSGDEKLFF
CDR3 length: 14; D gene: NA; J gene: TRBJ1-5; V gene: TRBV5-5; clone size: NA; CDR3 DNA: TGTGCCAGCAGCTTGGAGGCAGGCAATCAGCCCCAGCATTTT; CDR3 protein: CASSLEAGNQPQHF
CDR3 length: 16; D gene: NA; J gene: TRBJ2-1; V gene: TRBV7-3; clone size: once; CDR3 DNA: TGTGCCAGCAGCCCACTAAGGACTATAAAATACAATGAGCAGTTCTTC; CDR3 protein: CASSPLRTIKYNEQFF
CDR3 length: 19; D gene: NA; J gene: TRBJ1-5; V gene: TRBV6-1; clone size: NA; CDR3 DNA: TGTGCCAGCAGTGAAGCCCTTTATCGACAGTCATATAGCAATCAGCCCCAGCATTTT; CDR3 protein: CASSEALYRQSYSNQPQHF
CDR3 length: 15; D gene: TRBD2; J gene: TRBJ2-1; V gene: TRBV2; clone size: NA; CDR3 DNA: TGTGCCAGCAGTGAATCCAGCGGGAGATACAATGAGCAGTTCTTC; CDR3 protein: CASSESSGRYNEQFF
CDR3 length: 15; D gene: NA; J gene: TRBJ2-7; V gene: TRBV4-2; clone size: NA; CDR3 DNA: TGTGCCAGCAGCCAAGATCTCGGGGGAACCTACGAGCAGTACTTC; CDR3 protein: CASSQDLGGTYEQYF
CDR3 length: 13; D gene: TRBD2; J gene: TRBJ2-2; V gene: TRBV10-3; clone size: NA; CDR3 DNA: TGTGCCATCCGGCTAGCGGAGACCGGGGAGCTGTTTTTT; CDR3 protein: CAIRLAETGELFF
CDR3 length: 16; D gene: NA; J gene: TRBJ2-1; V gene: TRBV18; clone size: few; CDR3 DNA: TGTGCCAGCTCACCAGGAGAGGTTAGCTCCTACAATGAGCAGTTCTTC; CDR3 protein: CASSPGEVSSYNEQFF
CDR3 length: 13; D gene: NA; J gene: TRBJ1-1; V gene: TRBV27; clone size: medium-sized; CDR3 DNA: TGTGCCAGCAGTTTAGGGACCCAAAGGGACGCTTTCTTT; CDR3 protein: CASSLGTQRDAFF
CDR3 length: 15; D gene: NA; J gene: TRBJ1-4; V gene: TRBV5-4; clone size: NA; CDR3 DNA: TGTGCCAGCAGCGCTTTAGGGGCGGCTCATGAAAAACTGTTTTTT; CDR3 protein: CASSALGAAHEKLFF
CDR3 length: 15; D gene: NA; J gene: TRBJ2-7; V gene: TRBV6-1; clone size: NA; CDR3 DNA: TGTGCCAGCATTCCCCAAACCAGGTTCAGTCACGAGCAGTACTTC; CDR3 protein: CASIPQTRFSHEQYF